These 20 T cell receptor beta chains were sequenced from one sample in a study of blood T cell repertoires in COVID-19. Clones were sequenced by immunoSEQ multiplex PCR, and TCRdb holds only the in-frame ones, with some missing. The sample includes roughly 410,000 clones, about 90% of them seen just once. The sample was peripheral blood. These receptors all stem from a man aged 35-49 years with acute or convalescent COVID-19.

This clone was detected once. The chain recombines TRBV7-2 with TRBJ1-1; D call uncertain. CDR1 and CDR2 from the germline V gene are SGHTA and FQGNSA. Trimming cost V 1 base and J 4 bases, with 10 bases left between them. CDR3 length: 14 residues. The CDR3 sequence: CASSLVREGTEAFF. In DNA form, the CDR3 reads TGTGCCAGCAGCTTAGTGCGGGAGGGCACTGAAGCTTTCTTT.

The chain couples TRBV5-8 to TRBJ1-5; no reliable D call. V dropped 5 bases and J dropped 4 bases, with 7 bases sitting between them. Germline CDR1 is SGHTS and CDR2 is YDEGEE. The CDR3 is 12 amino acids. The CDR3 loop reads CASSYRNQPQHF. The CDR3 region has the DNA TGTGCCAGCAGTTATCGGAATCAGCCCCAGCATTTT.

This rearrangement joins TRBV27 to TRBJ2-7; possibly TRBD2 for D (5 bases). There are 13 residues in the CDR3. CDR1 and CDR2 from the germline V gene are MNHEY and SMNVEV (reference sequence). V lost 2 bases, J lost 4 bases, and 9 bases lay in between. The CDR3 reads CASSLGGTYEQYF. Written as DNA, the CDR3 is TGTGCCAGCAGTTTAGGAGGCACGTACGAGCAGTACTTC.

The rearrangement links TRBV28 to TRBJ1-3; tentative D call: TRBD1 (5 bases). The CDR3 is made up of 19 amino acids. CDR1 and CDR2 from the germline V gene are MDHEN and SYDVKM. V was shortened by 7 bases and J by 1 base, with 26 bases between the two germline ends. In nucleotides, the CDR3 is TGTGCCAGCACCCACCGGGGAGGGACGAGAAGACCTTCTGGAAACACCATATATTTT. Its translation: CASTHRGGTRRPSGNTIYF.

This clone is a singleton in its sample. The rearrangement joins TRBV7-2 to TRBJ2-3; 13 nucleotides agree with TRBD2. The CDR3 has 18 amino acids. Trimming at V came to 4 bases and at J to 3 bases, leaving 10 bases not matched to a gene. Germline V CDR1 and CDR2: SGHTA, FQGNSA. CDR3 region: CASSSVRTSGGATDTQYF. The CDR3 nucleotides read TGTGCCAGCAGCTCAGTCCGTACTAGCGGGGGGGCGACAGATACGCAGTATTTT.

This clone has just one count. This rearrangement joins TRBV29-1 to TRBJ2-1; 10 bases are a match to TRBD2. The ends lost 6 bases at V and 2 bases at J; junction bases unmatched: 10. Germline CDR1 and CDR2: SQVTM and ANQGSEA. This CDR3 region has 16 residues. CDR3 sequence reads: CSVDHLAGAPYNEQFF. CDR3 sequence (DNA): TGCAGCGTGGACCACCTAGCGGGAGCCCCCTACAATGAGCAGTTCTTC.

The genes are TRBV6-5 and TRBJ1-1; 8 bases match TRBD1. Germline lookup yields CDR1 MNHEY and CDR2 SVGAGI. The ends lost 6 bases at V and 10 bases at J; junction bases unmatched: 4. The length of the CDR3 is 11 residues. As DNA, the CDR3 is TGTGCCAGCAGGCAGGACAGGGTAGCTTTCTTT. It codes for CASRQDRVAFF.

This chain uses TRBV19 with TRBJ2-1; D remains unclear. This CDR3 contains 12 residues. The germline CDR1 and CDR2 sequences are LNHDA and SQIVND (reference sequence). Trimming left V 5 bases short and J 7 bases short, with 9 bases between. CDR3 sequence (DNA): TGTGCCAGTAGTCCCGGGTTTAATGAGCAGTTCTTC. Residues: CASSPGFNEQFF.

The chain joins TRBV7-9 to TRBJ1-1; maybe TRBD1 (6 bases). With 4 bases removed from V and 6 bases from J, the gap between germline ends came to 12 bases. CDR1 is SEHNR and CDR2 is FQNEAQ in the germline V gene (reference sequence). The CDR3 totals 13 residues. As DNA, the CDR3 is TGTGCCAGCAGCTACCCCGGGGGGCCTGAAGCTTTCTTT. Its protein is CASSYPGGPEAFF.

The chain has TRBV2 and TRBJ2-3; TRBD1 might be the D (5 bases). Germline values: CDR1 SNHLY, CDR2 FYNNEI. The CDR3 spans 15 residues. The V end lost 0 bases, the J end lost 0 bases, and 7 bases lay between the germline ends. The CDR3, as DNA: TGTGCCAGCAGTGAAGCGCAGGGAAGCACAGATACGCAGTATTTT. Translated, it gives CASSEAQGSTDTQYF. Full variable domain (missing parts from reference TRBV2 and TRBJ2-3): EPEVTQTPSHQVTQMGQEVILRCVPISNHLYFYWYRQILGQKVEFLVSFYNNEISEKSEIFDDQFSVERPDGSNFTLKIRSTKLEDSAMYFCASSEAQGSTDTQYFGPGTRLTVL.

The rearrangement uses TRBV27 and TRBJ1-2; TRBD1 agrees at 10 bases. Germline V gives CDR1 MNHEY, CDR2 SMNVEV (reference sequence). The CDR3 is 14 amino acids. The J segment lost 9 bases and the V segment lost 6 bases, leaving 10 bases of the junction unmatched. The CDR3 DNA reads TGTGCCAGCAGCTCCTTCGTGGACAGGGGGAGCTACACCTTC. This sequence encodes CASSSFVDRGSYTF.

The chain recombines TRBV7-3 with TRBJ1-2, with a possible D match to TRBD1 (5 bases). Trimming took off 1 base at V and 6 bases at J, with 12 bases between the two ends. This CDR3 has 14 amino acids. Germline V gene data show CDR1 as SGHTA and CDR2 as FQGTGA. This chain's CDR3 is CASSLSSGSDGYTF. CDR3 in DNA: TGTGCCAGCAGCTTAAGTTCAGGGTCAGATGGCTACACCTTC.

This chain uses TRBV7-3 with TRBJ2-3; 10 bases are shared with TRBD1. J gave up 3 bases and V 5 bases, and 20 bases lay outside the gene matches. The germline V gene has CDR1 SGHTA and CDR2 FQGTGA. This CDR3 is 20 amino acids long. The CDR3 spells CASSLLGGLPGQGLTDTQYF. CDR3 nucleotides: TGTGCCAGCAGCCTTCTCGGGGGGCTACCGGGACAGGGGCTTACAGATACGCAGTATTTT.

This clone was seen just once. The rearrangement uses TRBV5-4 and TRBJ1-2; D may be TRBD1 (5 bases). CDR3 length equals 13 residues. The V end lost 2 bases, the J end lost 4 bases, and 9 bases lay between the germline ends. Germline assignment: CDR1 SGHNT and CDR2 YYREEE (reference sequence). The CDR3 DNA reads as TGTGCCAGCAGCTTATCAGGGTCCTATGGCTACACCTTC. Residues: CASSLSGSYGYTF.

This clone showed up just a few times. The CDR3: CASSVRGSLGNTIYF. The CDR3 bases are TGTGCCAGCAGCGTAAGAGGGTCGCTTGGAAACACCATATATTTT. This chain uses TRBV9 with TRBJ1-3; D unclear. The CDR3 extends over 15 amino acids. Trimming removed 1 base from V and 3 bases from J, with 11 bases in between. Germline assignment: CDR1 SGDLS and CDR2 YYNGEE.

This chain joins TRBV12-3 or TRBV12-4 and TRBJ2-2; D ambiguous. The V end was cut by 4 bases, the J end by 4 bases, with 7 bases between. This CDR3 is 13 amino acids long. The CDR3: CASSSQITGELFF. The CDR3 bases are TGTGCCAGCAGTTCCCAAATCACCGGGGAGCTGTTTTTT.

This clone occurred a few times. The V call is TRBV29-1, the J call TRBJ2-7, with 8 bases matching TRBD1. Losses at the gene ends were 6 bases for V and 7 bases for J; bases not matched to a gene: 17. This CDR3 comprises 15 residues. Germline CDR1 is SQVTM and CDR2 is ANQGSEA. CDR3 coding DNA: TGCAGCGTGGGCCGCCGGGACAGGCGCTTTGGGGAGCAGTACTTC. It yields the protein CSVGRRDRRFGEQYF.

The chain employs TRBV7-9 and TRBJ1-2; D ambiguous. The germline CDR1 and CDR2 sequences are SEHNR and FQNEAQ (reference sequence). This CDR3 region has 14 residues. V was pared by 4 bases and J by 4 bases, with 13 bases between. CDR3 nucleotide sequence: TGTGCCAGCAGCTCAAACAGTATATCCTATGGCTACACCTTC. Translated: CASSSNSISYGYTF.

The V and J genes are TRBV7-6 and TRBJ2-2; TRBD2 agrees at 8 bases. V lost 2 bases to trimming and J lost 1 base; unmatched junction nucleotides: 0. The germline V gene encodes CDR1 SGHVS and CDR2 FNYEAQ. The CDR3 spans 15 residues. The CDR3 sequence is CASSLSGGNTGELFF. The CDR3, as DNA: TGTGCCAGCAGCTTAAGCGGGGGGAACACCGGGGAGCTGTTTTTT.

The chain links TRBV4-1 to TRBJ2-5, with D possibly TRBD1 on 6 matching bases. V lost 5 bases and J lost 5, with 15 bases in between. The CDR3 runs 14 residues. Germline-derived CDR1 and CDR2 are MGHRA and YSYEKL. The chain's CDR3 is CASSRDRFGETQYF. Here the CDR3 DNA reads TGCGCCAGCAGCAGAGACAGGTTTGGCGAGACCCAGTACTTC.